The 30 T cell receptor beta chains in this list originate from one sample, sequenced in a study of T cell changes during pregnancy in multiple sclerosis. The method was immunoSEQ multiplex PCR; TCRdb's version includes in-frame clones alone and lacks a portion of them. Of around 100,000 clones listed, about nine tenths are singletons. The sample consisted of peripheral blood, taken in the second trimester of pregnancy. Source of these receptors: a female donor in good health, enrolled as a control in a pregnancy study.

The chain carries TRBV5-8 and TRBJ2-4; a possible D gene is TRBD1 (6 bases). This CDR3 has 16 residues. The V end lost 5 bases, the J end lost 5 bases, and 20 bases lay between the germline ends. Germline CDR1 and CDR2: SGHTS and YDEGEE. The CDR3 sequence is CASSLGIGGGQNIQYF. The CDR3 bases are TGTGCCAGCAGTCTTGGGATTGGTGGGGGCCAAAACATTCAGTACTTC.

The chain employs TRBV10-1 and TRBJ2-2; 8 nucleotides align to TRBD1. The germline V gene encodes CDR1 WNHNN and CDR2 SYGVQD (reference sequence). V shed 5 bases and J 0 bases; nucleotides not matched to a gene: 5. The length of the CDR3 is 16 residues. The DNA for the CDR3 is TGCGCCAGCAGTCGGACAGGGCCACCGAACACCGGGGAGCTGTTTTTT. Translating it yields CASSRTGPPNTGELFF.

The rearrangement links TRBV19 to TRBJ1-1; D remains unclear. V was clipped by 3 bases and J by 0 bases, with 8 bases between them. Germline V CDR1 and CDR2: LNHDA, SQIVND (reference sequence). The CDR3 covers 14 residues. CDR3 nucleotides: TGTGCCAGTAGTATGTGGGGAGTGAACACTGAAGCTTTCTTT. Translated: CASSMWGVNTEAFF.

DNA for the CDR3: TGTGCCAGCAGCTTTACTAGCGGGGGGACAACAGATACGCAGTATTTT. This encodes CASSFTSGGTTDTQYF. This rearrangement joins TRBV9 to TRBJ2-3, with TRBD2 identical over 12 bases. This CDR3 comprises 16 residues. The ends lost 4 bases at V and 3 bases at J; junction bases unmatched: 6. Germline V gene lookup returns CDR1 SGDLS and CDR2 YYNGEE.

J is TRBJ2-3 and V is TRBV5-1; 8 bases are shared with TRBD1. This CDR3 contains 16 residues. Germline V CDR1 and CDR2: SGHRS, YFSETQ. J was trimmed by 2 bases and V by 1 base; bases with no gene match: 6. The CDR3 spells CASSLLGQANTDTQYF. The CDR3 DNA follows: TGCGCCAGCAGCTTGCTGGGACAGGCTAACACAGATACGCAGTATTTT. Combining the CDR3 with reference TRBV5-1 and TRBJ2-3 gives the whole variable domain KAGVTQTPRYLIKTRGQQVTLSCSPISGHRSVSWYQQTPGQGLQFLFEYFSETQRNKGNFPGRFSGRQFSNSRSEMNVSTLELGDSALYLCASSLLGQANTDTQYFGPGTRLTVL.

This clone was counted once. The rearrangement uses TRBV29-1 and TRBJ1-5, with D unresolved. Germline CDR1 SQVTM, CDR2 ANQGSEA. The CDR3 length is 14 residues. V was pared by 4 bases and J by 0 bases, with 10 bases between. DNA of the CDR3: TGCAGCGTTGTTTACTCAAATAGCAATCAGCCCCAGCATTTT. Its protein is CSVVYSNSNQPQHF.

The genes are TRBV4-1 and TRBJ2-2; 8 bases line up with TRBD1. The J segment lost 7 bases and the V segment lost 2 bases, leaving 9 bases of the junction unmatched. The CDR3 has 16 amino acids. CDR1 MGHRA and CDR2 YSYEKL come from the germline V gene. The CDR3 here is CASSQRTGPYGGELFF. Here the CDR3 DNA reads TGCGCCAGCAGCCAACGGACAGGGCCCTACGGCGGGGAGCTGTTTTTT.

The V call is TRBV18, the J call TRBJ1-2; 8 positions match TRBD1. V dropped 0 bases and J dropped 1; count of bases not matched to a gene: 4. The CDR3 contains 16 residues. The germline V gene has CDR1 KGHSH and CDR2 LQKENI. Here the CDR3 reads CASSPPGQVDNYGYTF. CDR3 in DNA: TGTGCCAGCTCACCACCGGGACAGGTTGATAACTATGGCTACACCTTC.

The rearrangement joins TRBV10-2 to TRBJ1-1; 7 bases map to TRBD1. Looked up from germline, CDR1 is WSHSY and CDR2 is SAAADI. The ends lost 7 bases at V and 4 bases at J; junction bases unmatched: 15. CDR3 length: 16 amino acids. The DNA of the CDR3 is TGCGCCAGCACCCCGAACTTAAGAGGGGGCGGCACTGAAGCTTTCTTT. This encodes CASTPNLRGGGTEAFF.

V is TRBV11-1 and J is TRBJ2-6; D is unresolved. There are 17 residues in the CDR3. Germline CDR1 is SGHAT and CDR2 is FQDESV (reference sequence). The V and J ends lost 2 bases and 0 bases respectively, with 11 bases between them. As DNA, the CDR3 is TGTGCCAGCAGCTTATTCGGCGGAGACTCTGGGGCCAACGTCCTGACTTTC. Its protein product is CASSLFGGDSGANVLTF.

DNA for the CDR3: TGTGCCAGCAGCCAGAGACAGCTCTACGAGCAGTACTTC. Translated: CASSQRQLYEQYF. The chain combines TRBV11-2 with TRBJ2-7, with D tentatively TRBD1 (5 bases). V was cut by 5 bases and J by 3 bases, with 11 bases left in between. CDR1 is SGHAT and CDR2 is FQNNGV in the germline V gene. This CDR3 region has 13 residues.

This chain connects TRBV7-8 to TRBJ2-5; 8 nucleotides line up with TRBD2. The CDR3 contains 16 residues. V lost 3 bases, J lost 3 bases, and 9 bases stayed unmatched. CDR1 and CDR2 from the germline V gene are SGHVS and FQNEAQ. The CDR3 loop reads CASSFRGLEVKETQYF. In DNA form, the CDR3 reads TGTGCCAGCAGCTTCCGGGGACTAGAAGTTAAAGAGACCCAGTACTTC.

The rearrangement uses TRBV5-1 and TRBJ1-2, with 8 bases that match TRBD1. Germline-derived CDR1 and CDR2 are SGHRS and YFSETQ. The CDR3 extends over 14 amino acids. After removal of 0 bases from V and 5 bases from J, the junction contained 3 bases not matched to a gene. The CDR3 nucleotides read TGCGCCAGCAGCTTGGGCGGACAGGGTTATGGCTACACCTTC. It yields the protein CASSLGGQGYGYTF.

The chain couples TRBV7-9 to TRBJ2-7; perhaps TRBD2 as D (6 bases). This CDR3 contains 17 residues. Trimming took off 11 bases at V and 3 bases at J, with 29 bases between the two ends. CDR1 is SEHNR and CDR2 is FQNEAQ in the germline V gene (reference sequence). The CDR3 coding sequence is TGTGCCCTTGAAATCCTCCCGGGACTCCGAACAATCTACGAGCAGTACTTC. Its translation: CALEILPGLRTIYEQYF.

The chain is built from TRBV6-1 and TRBJ1-5; D may be TRBD1 (5 bases). Trimming shortened V by 8 bases and J by 9 bases, and 14 bases separated the two germline ends. CDR1 is MNHNS and CDR2 is SASEGT in the germline V gene. The CDR3 sequence is 12 residues long. CDR3 DNA sequence: TGTGCCAGCCGCCCCGGGGGTGGGCCCCAGCATTTT. Its protein product is CASRPGGGPQHF.

The rearrangement links TRBV5-6 to TRBJ2-3; D is possibly TRBD2 (5 bases). Trimming removed 1 base at V and 4 bases at J, with 16 bases between. The germline V gene has CDR1 SGHDT and CDR2 YYEEEE. The CDR3 has 16 residues. The chain's CDR3 is CASSLFRGGFADTQYF. Written as DNA, the CDR3 is TGTGCCAGCAGCTTGTTCCGGGGTGGGTTTGCAGATACGCAGTATTTT.

This rearrangement joins TRBV6-5 to TRBJ1-2; perhaps TRBD1 as D (6 bases). The length of the CDR3 is 13 residues. Per the germline V gene, CDR1 is MNHEY and CDR2 is SVGAGI. V was trimmed by 8 bases and J by 7 bases, leaving 17 bases between them. CDR3 in amino acids: CASRQGSSRGYTF. In nucleotides, the CDR3 is TGTGCCAGCCGTCAGGGGTCTAGTCGTGGCTACACCTTC.

V usage is TRBV7-2 and J usage is TRBJ1-5, with D unresolved. The germline V gene encodes CDR1 SGHTA and CDR2 FQGNSA. Trimming took off 2 bases at V and 2 bases at J, with 4 bases between the two ends. The CDR3 is 13 residues long. DNA of the CDR3: TGTGCCAGCAGCTTACATGGCAATCAGCCCCAGCATTTT. This gives the protein CASSLHGNQPQHF.

The rearrangement uses TRBV9 and TRBJ1-5, with a tentative D call TRBD1 (5 bases). V was pared by 3 bases and J by 0 bases, with 16 bases between. Looked up from germline, CDR1 is SGDLS and CDR2 is YYNGEE. CDR3 size: 17 residues. CDR3 bases: TGTGCCAGCAGCGCAGCAGCGGGGCACTATAGCAATCAGCCCCAGCATTTT. This encodes CASSAAAGHYSNQPQHF. The variable domain in full, with the rest retrieved from reference TRBV9 and TRBJ1-5, is DSGVTQTPKHLITATGQRVTLRCSPRSGDLSVYWYQQSLDQGLQFLIQYYNGEERAKGNILERFSAQQFPDLHSELNLSSLELGDSALYFCASSAAAGHYSNQPQHFGDGTRLSIL.

The chain uses TRBV19 and TRBJ2-5; 11 positions match TRBD2. The CDR3 is 15 residues long. The J segment lost 5 bases and the V segment lost 6 bases, leaving 8 bases of the junction unmatched. Per germline, CDR1 LNHDA and CDR2 SQIVND (reference sequence). This CDR3 is CASSRTSGSRETQYF. DNA for the CDR3: TGTGCCAGTAGCCGGACTAGCGGGTCGCGGGAGACCCAGTACTTC.

The V gene is TRBV6-1, the J gene TRBJ1-5; D is perhaps TRBD1 (6 bases). The germline V and J ends were trimmed by 4 bases and 2 bases, with 15 bases remaining between them. The CDR3 consists of 16 residues. Germline assignment: CDR1 MNHNS and CDR2 SASEGT. CDR3 loop: CASSGRGGAGNQPQHF. CDR3 bases: TGTGCCAGCAGTGGGCGGGGGGGGGCGGGCAATCAGCCCCAGCATTTT.

This clone was observed a few times. The V gene is TRBV5-1, the J gene TRBJ1-5; tentative D call: TRBD1 (6 bases). Germline CDR1 reads SGHRS; CDR2 reads YFSETQ. The CDR3 spans 13 residues. V was trimmed by 2 bases and J by 5 bases, leaving 8 bases between them. The CDR3 DNA reads as TGCGCCAGCAGCTTATCAGGGGATCAGCCCCAGCATTTT. Encoded protein: CASSLSGDQPQHF.

The J gene is TRBJ1-6, the V gene TRBV5-1, with 10 bases identical to TRBD1. CDR1 and CDR2 (germline): SGHRS, YFSETQ. V shed 3 bases, J shed 7 bases, and the junction held 4 bases outside the gene matches. This CDR3 is built from 15 residues. The CDR3: CASSSGDRGNSPLHF. CDR3 sequence (DNA): TGCGCCAGCAGCTCGGGGGACAGGGGAAATTCACCCCTCCACTTT. The complete variable domain, with remaining parts taken from reference TRBV5-1 and TRBJ1-6, reads KAGVTQTPRYLIKTRGQQVTLSCSPISGHRSVSWYQQTPGQGLQFLFEYFSETQRNKGNFPGRFSGRQFSNSRSEMNVSTLELGDSALYLCASSSGDRGNSPLHFGNGTRLTVT.

J is TRBJ1-2 and V is TRBV7-9; no reliable D call. The CDR3 extends over 13 amino acids. Germline V lookup: CDR1 SEHNR, CDR2 FQNEAQ (reference sequence). Deletions cut 2 bases from V and 2 bases from J, with 6 bases between. CDR3 nucleotides: TGTGCCAGCAGCTTAACAGAGAACTATGGCTACACCTTC. Its protein product is CASSLTENYGYTF. Based on the CDR3 plus reference TRBV7-9 and TRBJ1-2, the full variable domain is DTGVSQNPRHKITKRGQNVTFRCDPISEHNRLYWYRQTLGQGPEFLTYFQNEAQLEKSRLLSDRFSAERPKGSFSTLEIQRTEQGDSAMYLCASSLTENYGYTFGSGTRLTVV.

V usage is TRBV7-9 and J usage is TRBJ1-1; tentative D call: TRBD1 (5 bases). Trimming shortened V by 5 bases and J by 0 bases, and 13 bases separated the two germline ends. This CDR3 is 15 amino acids long. Per the germline V gene, CDR1 is SEHNR and CDR2 is FQNEAQ (reference sequence). The CDR3 here is CASSPRQRMNTEAFF. The CDR3 DNA reads TGTGCCAGCAGCCCAAGACAGCGTATGAACACTGAAGCTTTCTTT.

This clone occurred once. The CDR3 nucleotides are TGTGCCAGCAGCAGGGGGGACGAAAAACTGTTTTTT. Its translation: CASSRGDEKLFF. The chain couples TRBV6-5 to TRBJ1-4, with 7 bases identical to TRBD1. The CDR3 has 12 amino acids. The germline V gene has CDR1 MNHEY and CDR2 SVGAGI. With V trimmed by 6 bases and J by 8 bases, 3 bases remained unmatched.

The chain has TRBV7-8 and TRBJ2-2; D may be TRBD2 (6 bases). The CDR3 is 16 amino acids. Germline assignment: CDR1 SGHVS and CDR2 FQNEAQ. Trimming removed 2 bases at V and 5 bases at J, with 15 bases between. CDR3 residues: CASSLWTMGSTGELFF. The CDR3 nucleotides read TGTGCCAGCAGCTTATGGACTATGGGTAGTACCGGGGAGCTGTTTTTT. Drawing the rest from reference TRBV7-8 and TRBJ2-2, the complete variable domain is GAGVSQSPRYKVAKRGQDVALRCDPISGHVSLFWYQQALGQGPEFLTYFQNEAQLDKSGLPSDRFFAERPEGSVSTLKIQRTQQEDSAVYLCASSLWTMGSTGELFFGEGSRLTVL.

The chain links TRBV19 to TRBJ1-1; weak D call: TRBD1 (6 bases). Trimming left V 1 base short and J 3 bases short, with 12 bases between. Germline V gives CDR1 LNHDA, CDR2 SQIVND (reference sequence). CDR3 length: 15 amino acids. CDR3 protein: CASSIARGSDTEAFF. In DNA form, the CDR3 reads TGTGCCAGTAGTATAGCTAGGGGGTCGGACACTGAAGCTTTCTTT.

This clone came up a few times. This chain links TRBV19 with TRBJ1-2, with 7 bases identical to TRBD1. Unmatched junction bases numbered 3, after V lost 4 bases and J lost 4 bases. The V gene's germline CDR1 is LNHDA and CDR2 SQIVND (reference sequence). This CDR3 is built from 13 residues. This chain's CDR3 is CASSTTGTYGYTF. CDR3 nucleotide sequence: TGTGCCAGTAGTACGACAGGGACCTATGGCTACACCTTC. The full variable domain, rest sourced from reference TRBV19 and TRBJ1-2, is DGGITQSPKYLFRKEGQNVTLSCEQNLNHDAMYWYRQDPGQGLRLIYYSQIVNDFQKGDIAEGYSVSREKKESFPLTVTSAQKNPTAFYLCASSTTGTYGYTFGSGTRLTVV.

Only one count was recorded for this clone. This rearrangement joins TRBV25-1 to TRBJ2-5; D may be TRBD2 (5 bases). The germline gives CDR1 MGHDK, CDR2 SYGVNS. Trimming took 5 bases from V and 3 from J, leaving 7 bases between them. This CDR3 comprises 12 residues. CDR3 region: CASSNGKETQYF. DNA of the CDR3: TGTGCCAGCAGTAACGGGAAAGAGACCCAGTACTTC.